This TCR delta chain was recovered during a study of Vδ1+ human thymocytes. Findings of the study overall: Highly polyclonal TRG and TRD repertoires with Gaussian CDR3 length distributions appeared in thymus. Despite high sort purity, roughly 21% of thymic T cell receptor delta sequences were Vdelta2. Bulk repertoire data may be misinterpreted because of unexpected Vdelta2 sequences. TRG sequences recurred across donors, whereas TRD sequences stayed essentially private.

CDR1 is TSWWSYY, CDR2 QGS, per germline. The junction had 27 bases not matched to a gene; V was cut back by 3 bases and J by 11 bases. CDR3 size: 21 residues. RNA was extracted from the cells and then reverse transcribed. Multiplex PCR used pooled V-gene forward primers and a constant-region reverse primer to amplify CDR3s. TCRdb ran CATT on the multiplex PCR reads. The sample holds 45,000 to 60,000 delta-chain clones, more than 12% seen once. Thymocytes were sorted as CD3+ TCRVdelta1+ TCRVdelta2- after alphabeta T cell depletion. Remarks on this clone: Its matching antigen is unknown.

The chain joins TRDV1 to TRDJ1; 13 bases agree with TRDD3. The origin of this receptor is a girl under three years old who had congenital heart surgery. Sequenced: Vdelta1+ gamma-delta thymocytes from the thymus. Stated subset: FACS-sorted CD3+ TCRalphabeta- TCRVdelta1+ TCRVdelta2- thymocytes. CDR3 in amino acids: CALGERRGPLLGDTESKRLIF. CDR3 bases: TGTGCTCTTGGGGAGAGAAGGGGTCCCCTACTGGGGGATACGGAGTCAAAAAGGCTCATCTTT.